Described below is a single T cell receptor (beta chain) sequence and its context. The antigen is not known. The CDR3 contains 11 residues. CDR1 is LGHDT and CDR2 is YNNKEL in the germline V gene (reference sequence). Trimming pared 5 bases from V and 7 bases from J, leaving 9 bases between. The record originates from a study of T cell responses to AZD1222 COVID-19 vaccine. Findings and limits, study-wide: Nearly half of spike-specific TCRs reportedly go after variant regions that carry no mutations. Clonal diversity may have been underestimated, and the donors were mostly white British, with more females than males.

Using immunoSEQ multiplex PCR, the repertoire was profiled, and TCRdb retains in-frame clones only, with some absent. The sample lists 66,000 or so clones, roughly 87% occurring once. The sequence came from an adult in good health. The specimen was peripheral blood, collected on day 0 of AZD1222 vaccination. V gene TRBV3-1 (or the pseudogene TRBV3-2) combines with J gene TRBJ2-7, with D unclear. Here the CDR3 reads CASSAAWEQYF. The CDR3 nucleotides are TGTGCCAGCAGCGCGGCGTGGGAGCAGTACTTC.